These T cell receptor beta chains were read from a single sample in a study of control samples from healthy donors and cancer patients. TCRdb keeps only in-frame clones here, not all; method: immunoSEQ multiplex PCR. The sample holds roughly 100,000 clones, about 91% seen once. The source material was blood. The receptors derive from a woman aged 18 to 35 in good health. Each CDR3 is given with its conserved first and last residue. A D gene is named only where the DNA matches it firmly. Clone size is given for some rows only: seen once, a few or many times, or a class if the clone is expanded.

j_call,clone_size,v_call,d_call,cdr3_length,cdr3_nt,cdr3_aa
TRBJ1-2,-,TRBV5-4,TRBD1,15,TGTGCCAGCAGCGAGCCGGGACAGCCGAACTATGGCTACACCTTC,CASSEPGQPNYGYTF
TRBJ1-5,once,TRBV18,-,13,TGTGCCAGCTCAGAGGGGGGCAATCAGCCCCAGCATTTT,CASSEGGNQPQHF
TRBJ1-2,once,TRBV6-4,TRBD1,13,TGTGCCAGCAACGGAGGACAGGGTCGAGGCTACACCTTC,CASNGGQGRGYTF
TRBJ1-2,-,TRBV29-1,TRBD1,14,TGCAGCGCTGCGGGGGACAGGGGTTCTGATGGCTACACCTTC,CSAAGDRGSDGYTF
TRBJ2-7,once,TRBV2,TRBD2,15,TGTGCCAGCACCACTAGCGGGGGGGATCCCTACGAGCAGTACTTC,CASTTSGGDPYEQYF
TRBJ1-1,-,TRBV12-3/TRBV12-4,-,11,TGTGCCAGCAGTTTCGCGGGGAAAGCTTTCTTT,CASSFAGKAFF
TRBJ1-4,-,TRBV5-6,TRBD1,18,TGTGCCAGCAGCCGACTGGACAGGGGGCTGGGTACTAATGAAAAACTGTTTTTT,CASSRLDRGLGTNEKLFF
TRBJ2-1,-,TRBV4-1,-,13,TGCGCCAGCAGCCAATCACCTCCCAATGAGCAGTTCTTC,CASSQSPPNEQFF
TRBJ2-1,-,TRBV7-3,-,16,TGTGCCAGCAGCCGGTTTGGCGGGCTGACTTACAATGAGCAGTTCTTC,CASSRFGGLTYNEQFF
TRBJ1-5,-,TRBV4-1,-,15,TGCGCCAGCAGCCATGAGGGGATGGGCAATCAGCCCCAGCATTTT,CASSHEGMGNQPQHF
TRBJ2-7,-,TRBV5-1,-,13,TGCGCCAGCGGTACAGGGAACTCCTACGAGCAGTACTTC,CASGTGNSYEQYF
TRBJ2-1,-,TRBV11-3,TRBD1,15,TGTGCCAGCAGCCCACGGGACAGACGGCAGGGTGAGCAGTTCTTC,CASSPRDRRQGEQFF
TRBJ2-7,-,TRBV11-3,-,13,TGTGCCAGCAGCCCCGCGGGGTTCGGGGAGCAGTACTTC,CASSPAGFGEQYF
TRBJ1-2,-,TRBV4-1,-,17,TGCGCCAGCAGCCAAGATAATTTTTCAGGGCAGAACTATGGCTACACCTTC,CASSQDNFSGQNYGYTF
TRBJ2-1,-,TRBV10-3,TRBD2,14,TGTGCCATCACCCAGCGGCTAGCGGGAGATGAGCAGTTCTTC,CAITQRLAGDEQFF
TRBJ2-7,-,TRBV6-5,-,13,TGTGCCAGCAGCCCCTCCGGGCGCTACGAGCAGTACTTC,CASSPSGRYEQYF
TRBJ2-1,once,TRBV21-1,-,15,TGTGCCAGCAGCAAAGGGCTAGTCTACTACAATGAGCAGTTCTTC,CASSKGLVYYNEQFF
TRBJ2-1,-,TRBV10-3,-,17,TGTGCCATCAGTTTCCGTCCCCCTTCGGGACAAGACAATGAGCAGTTCTTC,CAISFRPPSGQDNEQFF
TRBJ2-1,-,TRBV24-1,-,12,TGTGCCACCAGTGACAGCTACAATGAGCAGTTCTTC,CATSDSYNEQFF
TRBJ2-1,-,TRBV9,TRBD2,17,TGTGCCAGCAGCGCGACGCCAATGAGCGGGAGGGGCAATGAGCAGTTCTTC,CASSATPMSGRGNEQFF
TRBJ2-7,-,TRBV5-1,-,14,TGCGCCAGCAGCTTAAAGGCAGGGAGCTACGAGCAGTACTTC,CASSLKAGSYEQYF
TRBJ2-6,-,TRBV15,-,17,TGTGCCACCAGCAGAGACAGGGCTTTCTCTGGGGCCAACGTCCTGACTTTC,CATSRDRAFSGANVLTF
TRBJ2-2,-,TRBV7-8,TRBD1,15,TGTGCCAGCAGCGGCCGGACAGGGGGCGCGGGGGAGCTGTTTTTT,CASSGRTGGAGELFF
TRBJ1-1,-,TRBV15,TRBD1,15,TGTGCCACCAGCAGAGATGACAGGGACGCCACTGAAGCTTTCTTT,CATSRDDRDATEAFF
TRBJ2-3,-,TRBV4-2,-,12,TGTGCCAGCAGCCCGGGCCGAAATACGCAGTATTTT,CASSPGRNTQYF
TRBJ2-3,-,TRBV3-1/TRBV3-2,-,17,TGTGCCAGCAGCCACCGGCTTGCCCGGGCTTCCGCAGATACGCAGTATTTT,CASSHRLARASADTQYF